Listed below are T cell receptor beta chains from one sample, sequenced in a study of lymphopenia after photon versus proton radiotherapy. Here immunoSEQ multiplex PCR was the method, and the copy in TCRdb shows in-frame clones only, minus some. The sample shows tens of thousands of clones, 90% of them seen only once. This material consisted of peripheral blood, taken from a patient treated with photon-based radiotherapy. The origin of the receptors is a woman aged 45-65 years with cholangiocarcinoma. Both conserved end residues are trimmed from each CDR3. Rows may omit the clone size; those that give it use once, few, many or a size class.

clone size: -; CDR3 length: 12; V gene: TRBV18; J gene: TRBJ1-4; CDR3 protein: ASSPRDSNEKLF
clone size: few; CDR3 length: 14; V gene: TRBV25-1; J gene: TRBJ2-3; CDR3 protein: ASSGGVTGGTDTQY
clone size: -; CDR3 length: 9; V gene: TRBV20-1; J gene: TRBJ1-1; CDR3 protein: SAKGFTEAF
clone size: -; CDR3 length: 15; V gene: TRBV18; J gene: TRBJ1-1; CDR3 protein: ASSLFGQGKMNTEAF
clone size: once; CDR3 length: 12; V gene: TRBV28; J gene: TRBJ2-7; CDR3 protein: ASSRRDGLYEQY
clone size: -; CDR3 length: 13; V gene: TRBV2; J gene: TRBJ1-2; CDR3 protein: ASSETSTGLGGYT
clone size: -; CDR3 length: 12; V gene: TRBV7-2; J gene: TRBJ1-6; CDR3 protein: ASSPGLINSPLH
clone size: -; CDR3 length: 14; V gene: TRBV7-2; J gene: TRBJ2-3; CDR3 protein: ASSLGGTGAANTQY
clone size: once; CDR3 length: 9; V gene: TRBV20-1; J gene: TRBJ1-1; CDR3 protein: SASSGGKAF
clone size: -; CDR3 length: 12; V gene: TRBV13; J gene: TRBJ1-6; CDR3 protein: ASSLQGGNSPLH
clone size: -; CDR3 length: 14; V gene: TRBV7-9; J gene: TRBJ2-7; CDR3 protein: ASSSNDGQGSYEQY
clone size: -; CDR3 length: 12; V gene: TRBV4-3; J gene: TRBJ2-3; CDR3 protein: ASSRGVRTDTQY
clone size: once; CDR3 length: 12; V gene: TRBV5-1; J gene: TRBJ2-7; CDR3 protein: ASSPTGTTYEQY
clone size: -; CDR3 length: 11; V gene: TRBV6-5; J gene: TRBJ1-2; CDR3 protein: ASSYLWGHGYT
clone size: -; CDR3 length: 11; V gene: TRBV6-6; J gene: TRBJ1-2; CDR3 protein: ASSPGLTYGYT
clone size: -; CDR3 length: 15; V gene: TRBV18; J gene: TRBJ2-1; CDR3 protein: ASSPPGGQSGYNEQF
clone size: -; CDR3 length: 11; V gene: TRBV19; J gene: TRBJ1-2; CDR3 protein: ASSIEGPYGYT
clone size: -; CDR3 length: 12; V gene: TRBV11-2; J gene: TRBJ1-1; CDR3 protein: ASSPGIMNTEAF
clone size: -; CDR3 length: 12; V gene: TRBV4-3; J gene: TRBJ1-1; CDR3 protein: ASSQDRVNTEAF
clone size: -; CDR3 length: 13; V gene: TRBV5-6; J gene: TRBJ1-4; CDR3 protein: ASGTRTASREKLF
clone size: -; CDR3 length: 12; V gene: TRBV14; J gene: TRBJ2-7; CDR3 protein: ASSLQYGSYEQY
clone size: -; CDR3 length: 13; V gene: TRBV5-1; J gene: TRBJ2-3; CDR3 protein: ASSSSTGVTDTQY
clone size: once; CDR3 length: 12; V gene: TRBV7-9; J gene: TRBJ2-1; CDR3 protein: ASSLGQKYNEQF
clone size: -; CDR3 length: 13; V gene: TRBV6-5; J gene: TRBJ2-1; CDR3 protein: ASSAGLAGGTEQF
clone size: -; CDR3 length: 12; V gene: TRBV27; J gene: TRBJ1-1; CDR3 protein: ASSQQGALGRAF
clone size: -; CDR3 length: 13; V gene: TRBV7-9; J gene: TRBJ1-2; CDR3 protein: ASSLVGVQQNGYT
clone size: -; CDR3 length: 14; V gene: TRBV18; J gene: TRBJ2-3; CDR3 protein: ASSPPGAGYTDTQY
clone size: -; CDR3 length: 13; V gene: TRBV19; J gene: TRBJ1-2; CDR3 protein: ASSIEQGAVYGYT
clone size: -; CDR3 length: 12; V gene: TRBV7-2; J gene: TRBJ1-3; CDR3 protein: ASSGGVSGNTIY
clone size: once; CDR3 length: 10; V gene: TRBV30; J gene: TRBJ2-1; CDR3 protein: AWTSGGVEQF
clone size: -; CDR3 length: 13; V gene: TRBV19; J gene: TRBJ2-5; CDR3 protein: ASSISTSGGETQY
clone size: -; CDR3 length: 10; V gene: TRBV29-1; J gene: TRBJ2-5; CDR3 protein: SVDVSLGTQY
clone size: few; CDR3 length: 14; V gene: TRBV7-8; J gene: TRBJ2-3; CDR3 protein: ASSLVGSVGGDTQY
clone size: -; CDR3 length: 11; V gene: TRBV9; J gene: TRBJ2-7; CDR3 protein: ASSPGSFYEQY
clone size: -; CDR3 length: 12; V gene: TRBV11-2; J gene: TRBJ2-3; CDR3 protein: ASSSWPSTDTQY
clone size: -; CDR3 length: 13; V gene: TRBV12-5; J gene: TRBJ2-3; CDR3 protein: ASGLVLGSTDTQY
clone size: -; CDR3 length: 11; V gene: TRBV5-1; J gene: TRBJ1-2; CDR3 protein: ASSLNSPYGYT
clone size: -; CDR3 length: 14; V gene: TRBV21-1; J gene: TRBJ2-1; CDR3 protein: ASSGTYHRSYNEQF
clone size: -; CDR3 length: 15; V gene: TRBV28; J gene: TRBJ1-2; CDR3 protein: ASSYGRTGGWSYGYT
clone size: -; CDR3 length: 13; V gene: TRBV9; J gene: TRBJ1-2; CDR3 protein: ASSGTGSIDYGYT
clone size: -; CDR3 length: 11; V gene: TRBV5-5; J gene: TRBJ1-4; CDR3 protein: ASSTGGNEKLF